This T cell receptor beta chain was obtained from a study of blood T cell repertoires in COVID-19. In the study overall: Sources were T cells, B-cell-depleted T cells, or PBMCs; the material itself was cDNA or gDNA.

As originally analysed: Reference gene primers were amplified, and this amplification served to estimate nucleated cell counts. Using immunoSEQ multiplex PCR, the repertoire was profiled, and TCRdb retains in-frame clones only, with some absent. Clone size and V and J calls were adopted from that table, with D and trimming inferred from the DNA. The table includes fewer than 65,000 clones, roughly 74% detected once. The CDR3 length is 15 residues. The V gene's germline CDR1 is LGHDT and CDR2 YNNKEL (reference sequence). Trimming shortened V by 1 base and J by 5 bases, and 12 bases separated the two germline ends.

The TCR sequence derives from a human donor in a cohort sampled during active COVID-19. The sample was peripheral blood. The rearrangement joins TRBV3-1 (or the pseudogene TRBV3-2) to TRBJ1-5; D perhaps matches TRBD1 (6 bases). The CDR3 loop is CASSQGAGADQPQHF. The CDR3 DNA follows: TGTGCCAGCAGCCAAGGGGCAGGGGCGGATCAGCCCCAGCATTTT.